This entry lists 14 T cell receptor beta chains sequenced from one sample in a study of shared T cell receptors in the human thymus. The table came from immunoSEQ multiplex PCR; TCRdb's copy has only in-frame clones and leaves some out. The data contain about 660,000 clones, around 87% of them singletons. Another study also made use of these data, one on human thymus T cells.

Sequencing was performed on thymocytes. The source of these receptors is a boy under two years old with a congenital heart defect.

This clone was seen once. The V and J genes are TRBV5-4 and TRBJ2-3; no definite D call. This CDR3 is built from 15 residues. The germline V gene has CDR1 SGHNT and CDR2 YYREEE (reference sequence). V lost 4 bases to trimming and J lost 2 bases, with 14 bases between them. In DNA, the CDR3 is TGTGCCAGCAGCGTACATCGAATTACCACAGATACGCAGTATTTT. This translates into CASSVHRITTDTQYF.

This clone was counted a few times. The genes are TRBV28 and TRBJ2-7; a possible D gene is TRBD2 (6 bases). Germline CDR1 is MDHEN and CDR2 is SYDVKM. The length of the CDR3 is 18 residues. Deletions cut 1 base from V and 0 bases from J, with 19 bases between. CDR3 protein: CASSLSYRGGPFSYEQYF. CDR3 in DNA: TGTGCCAGCAGTTTATCCTATAGAGGAGGGCCCTTCTCCTACGAGCAGTACTTC.

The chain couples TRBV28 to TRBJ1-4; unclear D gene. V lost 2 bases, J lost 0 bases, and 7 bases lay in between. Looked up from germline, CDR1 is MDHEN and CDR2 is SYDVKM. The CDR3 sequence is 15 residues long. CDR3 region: CASSLVRATNEKLFF. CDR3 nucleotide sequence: TGTGCCAGCAGTTTAGTCCGAGCAACTAATGAAAAACTGTTTTTT.

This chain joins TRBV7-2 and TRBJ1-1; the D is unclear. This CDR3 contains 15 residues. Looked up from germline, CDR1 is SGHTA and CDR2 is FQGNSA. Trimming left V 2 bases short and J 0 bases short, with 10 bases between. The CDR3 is CASSLSGVMNTEAFF. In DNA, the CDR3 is TGTGCCAGCAGCTTATCCGGGGTTATGAACACTGAAGCTTTCTTT. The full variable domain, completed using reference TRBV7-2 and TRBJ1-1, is GAGVSQSPSNKVTEKGKDVELRCDPISGHTALYWYRQSLGQGLEFLIYFQGNSAPDKSGLPSDRFSAERTGGSVSTLTIQRTQQEDSAVYLCASSLSGVMNTEAFFGQGTRLTVV.

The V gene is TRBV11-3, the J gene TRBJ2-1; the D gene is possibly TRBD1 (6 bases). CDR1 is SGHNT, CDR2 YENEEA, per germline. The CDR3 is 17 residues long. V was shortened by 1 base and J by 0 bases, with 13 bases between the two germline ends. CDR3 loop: CASSLGPDSSSYNEQFF. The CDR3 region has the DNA TGTGCCAGCAGCTTAGGACCGGACAGTAGCTCCTACAATGAGCAGTTCTTC.

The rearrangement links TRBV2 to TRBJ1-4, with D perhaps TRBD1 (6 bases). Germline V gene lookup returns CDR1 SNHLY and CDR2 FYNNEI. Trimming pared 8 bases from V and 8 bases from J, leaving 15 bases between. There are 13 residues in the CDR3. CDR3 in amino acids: CASLEQGGEKLFF. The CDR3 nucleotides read TGTGCCAGCTTGGAACAGGGTGGGGAAAAACTGTTTTTT.

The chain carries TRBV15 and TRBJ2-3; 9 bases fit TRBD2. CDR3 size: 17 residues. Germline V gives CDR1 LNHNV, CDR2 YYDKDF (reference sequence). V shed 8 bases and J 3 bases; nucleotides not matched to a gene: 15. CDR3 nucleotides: TGTGCCACCCAACTTAAAACCGAGCGGGAGGCGACAGATACGCAGTATTTT. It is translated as CATQLKTEREATDTQYF.

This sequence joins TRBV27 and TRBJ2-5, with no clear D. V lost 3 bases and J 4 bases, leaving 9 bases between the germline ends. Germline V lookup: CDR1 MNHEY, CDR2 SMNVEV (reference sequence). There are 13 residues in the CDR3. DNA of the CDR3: TGTGCCAGCAGTTTTCGTACCGGAGAGACCCAGTACTTC. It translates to CASSFRTGETQYF.

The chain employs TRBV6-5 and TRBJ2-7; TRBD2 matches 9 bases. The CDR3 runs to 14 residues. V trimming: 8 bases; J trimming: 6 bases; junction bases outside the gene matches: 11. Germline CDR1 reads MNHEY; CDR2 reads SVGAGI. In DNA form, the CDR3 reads TGTGCCAGCCGGAGGACTAGCGTAAGGGGCGAGCAGTACTTC. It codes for CASRRTSVRGEQYF.

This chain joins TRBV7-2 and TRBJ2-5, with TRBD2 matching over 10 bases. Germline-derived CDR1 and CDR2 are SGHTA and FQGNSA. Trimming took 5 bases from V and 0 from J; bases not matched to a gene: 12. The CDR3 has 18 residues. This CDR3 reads CASSIPQLAGTYQETQYF. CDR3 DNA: TGTGCCAGCAGCATTCCCCAACTAGCGGGGACGTACCAAGAGACCCAGTACTTC. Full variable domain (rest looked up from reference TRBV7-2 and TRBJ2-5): GAGVSQSPSNKVTEKGKDVELRCDPISGHTALYWYRQSLGQGLEFLIYFQGNSAPDKSGLPSDRFSAERTGGSVSTLTIQRTQQEDSAVYLCASSIPQLAGTYQETQYFGPGTRLLVL.

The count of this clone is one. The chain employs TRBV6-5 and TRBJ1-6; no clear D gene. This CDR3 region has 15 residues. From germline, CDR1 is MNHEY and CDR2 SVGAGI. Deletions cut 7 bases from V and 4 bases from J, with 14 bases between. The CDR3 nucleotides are TGTGCCAGCACCCTCTCAGTTTCTTATAATTCACCCCTCCACTTT. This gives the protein CASTLSVSYNSPLHF.

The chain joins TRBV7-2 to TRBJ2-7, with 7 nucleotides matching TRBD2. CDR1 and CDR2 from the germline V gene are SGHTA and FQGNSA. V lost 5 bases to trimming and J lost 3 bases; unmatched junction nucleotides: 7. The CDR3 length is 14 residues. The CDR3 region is CASSGGGRDYEQYF. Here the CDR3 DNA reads TGTGCCAGCAGCGGGGGGGGTAGGGACTACGAGCAGTACTTC.

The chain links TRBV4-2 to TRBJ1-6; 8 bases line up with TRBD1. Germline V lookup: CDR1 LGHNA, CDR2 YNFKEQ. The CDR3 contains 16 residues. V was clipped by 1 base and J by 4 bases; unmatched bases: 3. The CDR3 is CASSQGGTGYNSPLHF. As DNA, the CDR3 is TGTGCCAGCAGCCAAGGTGGGACAGGTTATAATTCACCCCTCCACTTT.

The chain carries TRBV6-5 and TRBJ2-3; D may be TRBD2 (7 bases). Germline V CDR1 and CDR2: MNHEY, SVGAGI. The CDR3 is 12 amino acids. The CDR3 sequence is CVTGGETDTQYF. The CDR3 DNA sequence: TGTGTCACGGGGGGCGAAACAGATACGCAGTATTTT.